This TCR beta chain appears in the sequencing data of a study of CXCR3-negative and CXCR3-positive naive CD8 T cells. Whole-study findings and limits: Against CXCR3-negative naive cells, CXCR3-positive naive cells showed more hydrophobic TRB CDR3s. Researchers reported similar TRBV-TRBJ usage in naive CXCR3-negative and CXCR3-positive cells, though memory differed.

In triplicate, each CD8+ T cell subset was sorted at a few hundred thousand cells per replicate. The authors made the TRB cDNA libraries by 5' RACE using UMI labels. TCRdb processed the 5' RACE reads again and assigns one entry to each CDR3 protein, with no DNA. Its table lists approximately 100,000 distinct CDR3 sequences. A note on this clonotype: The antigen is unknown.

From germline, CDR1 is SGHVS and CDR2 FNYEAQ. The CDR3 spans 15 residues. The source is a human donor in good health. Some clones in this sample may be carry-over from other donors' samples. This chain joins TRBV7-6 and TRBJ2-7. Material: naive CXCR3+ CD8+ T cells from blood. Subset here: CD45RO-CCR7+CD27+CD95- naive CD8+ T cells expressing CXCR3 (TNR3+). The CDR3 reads CASSFSKLYSYEQYF.